This TCR beta chain was identified in a study of blood T cell repertoires in COVID-19. About the research overall: The cDNA or gDNA used as material had been derived from T cells, B-cell-depleted T cells, or PBMCs.

Study processing details: Nucleated cell number was recorded as an estimate derived from reference gene primer amplification. The table came from immunoSEQ multiplex PCR; TCRdb's copy has only in-frame clones and leaves some out. The V and J calls and clone size come from that table; D and trimming were worked out from the DNA. The sample holds approximately 71,000 clones; roughly 87% are singletons and the top ten take roughly an eighth. The V gene lost 6 bases and the J gene lost 2 bases, with 22 bases spanning the gap. Germline lookup yields CDR1 MDHEN and CDR2 SYDVKM. The CDR3 spans 17 residues. The sample taken for sequencing was peripheral blood. The sequence derives from a woman aged 80 or older with acute or convalescent COVID-19. This chain connects TRBV28 to TRBJ1-2; D perhaps matches TRBD1 (5 bases). In nucleotides, the CDR3 is TGTGCCAGCAGCCTCCCTTCGCAGGGCTTATTCAACTATGGCTACACCTTC. Translation: CASSLPSQGLFNYGYTF.